A single sample is the source of the 3 T cell receptor beta chains below, sequenced in a study of cytomegalovirus exposure and HLA in healthy donors (dated by TCRdb to 2017 to 2019). The library was prepared using the immunoSEQ multiplex PCR assay. A mixture of 60 forward primers for TCR Vbeta segments and 13 reverse primers for TCR Jbeta segments was used in the multiplex PCR. The table comes from immuneACCESS by way of TCRdb, which keeps in-frame sequences with V and J called. Part of the clones is missing from these tables; in studies checked, under half for an unresolved V gene and the rest for unknown reasons. Here the sample has about 260,000 clones; about 75% occur a single time. Under 3% of the sample is in the top ten clones. Sequencing input: PBMCs. These receptor sequences come from a female donor in good health and CMV-seronegative.

The genes are TRBV7-8 and TRBJ2-2, with 11 bases matching TRBD1. The germline CDR1 and CDR2 sequences are SGHVS and FQNEAQ. J gave up 6 bases and V 5 bases, and 8 bases lay outside the gene matches. This CDR3 is built from 16 residues. CDR3 sequence: CASSRTRTGGPGELFF. The CDR3 DNA reads as TGTGCCAGCAGCCGGACGAGGACAGGGGGCCCCGGGGAGCTGTTTTTT.

The J gene is TRBJ1-2, the V gene TRBV27; the match to TRBD1 covers 9 bases. Germline trimming cut 6 bases from V and 4 bases from J; bases unmatched to any gene: 3. This CDR3 comprises 13 residues. Per the germline V gene, CDR1 is MNHEY and CDR2 is SMNVEV (reference sequence). CDR3 DNA: TGTGCCAGCAGCCGGGACAGGGCCTATGGCTACACCTTC. Translating gives CASSRDRAYGYTF.

The chain uses TRBV28 and TRBJ2-3; 10 positions match TRBD2. CDR3 length: 20 amino acids. V trimming: 1 base; J trimming: 4 bases; junction bases outside the gene matches: 17. Germline V gene sequence: CDR1 MDHEN, CDR2 SYDVKM. DNA of the CDR3: TGTGCCAGCAGTTTATCCCTGCTGGCTCTAGCGGGAGTAGCGGCAGATACGCAGTATTTT. It codes for CASSLSLLALAGVAADTQYF. Full variable domain (rest looked up from reference TRBV28 and TRBJ2-3): DVKVTQSSRYLVKRTGEKVFLECVQDMDHENMFWYRQDPGLGLRLIYFSYDVKMKEKGDIPEGYSVSREKKERFSLILESASTNQTSMYLCASSLSLLALAGVAADTQYFGPGTRLTVL.